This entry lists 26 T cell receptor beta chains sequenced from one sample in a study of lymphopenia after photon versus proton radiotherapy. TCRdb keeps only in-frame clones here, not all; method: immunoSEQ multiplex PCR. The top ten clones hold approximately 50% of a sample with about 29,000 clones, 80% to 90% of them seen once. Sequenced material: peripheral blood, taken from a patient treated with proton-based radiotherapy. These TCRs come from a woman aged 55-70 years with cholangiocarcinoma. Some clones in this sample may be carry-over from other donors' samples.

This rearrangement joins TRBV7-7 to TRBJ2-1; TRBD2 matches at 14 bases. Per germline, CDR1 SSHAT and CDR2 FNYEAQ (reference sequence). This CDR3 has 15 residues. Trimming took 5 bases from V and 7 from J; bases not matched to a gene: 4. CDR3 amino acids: CASSTGTSGSNEQFF. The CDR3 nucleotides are TGTGCCAGCAGCACCGGGACTAGCGGGAGTAATGAGCAGTTCTTC.

The CDR3: CASSEGGRGLTEAFF. In nucleotides, the CDR3 is TGTGCCAGCAGTGAAGGGGGCAGGGGGCTCACTGAAGCTTTCTTT. The rearrangement joins TRBV2 to TRBJ1-1; 8 nucleotides line up with TRBD1. J gave up 4 bases and V 1 base, and 5 bases lay outside the gene matches. This CDR3 is built from 15 residues. Germline CDR1 reads SNHLY; CDR2 reads FYNNEI.

CDR3 bases: TGTGCCTGGAGTGCCTTGAACACTGAAGCTTTCTTT. Translation: CAWSALNTEAFF. This chain joins TRBV30 and TRBJ1-1; D not resolved. CDR1 and CDR2 (germline): GTSNPN, SVGIG (reference sequence). V was trimmed by 1 base and J by 0 bases, leaving 3 bases between them. The length of the CDR3 is 12 residues.

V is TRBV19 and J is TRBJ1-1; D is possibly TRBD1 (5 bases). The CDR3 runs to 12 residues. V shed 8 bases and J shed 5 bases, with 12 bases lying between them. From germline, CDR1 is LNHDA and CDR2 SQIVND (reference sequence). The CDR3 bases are TGTGCCAGTCGGGGGGGGGTAACTGAAGCTTTCTTT. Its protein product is CASRGGVTEAFF.

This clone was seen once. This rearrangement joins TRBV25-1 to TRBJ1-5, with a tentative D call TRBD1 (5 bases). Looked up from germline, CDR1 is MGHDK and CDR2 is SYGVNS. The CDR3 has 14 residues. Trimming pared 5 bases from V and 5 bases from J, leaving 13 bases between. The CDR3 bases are TGTGCCAGCAGTCCCTCAGGGATAGATCAGCCCCAGCATTTT. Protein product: CASSPSGIDQPQHF.

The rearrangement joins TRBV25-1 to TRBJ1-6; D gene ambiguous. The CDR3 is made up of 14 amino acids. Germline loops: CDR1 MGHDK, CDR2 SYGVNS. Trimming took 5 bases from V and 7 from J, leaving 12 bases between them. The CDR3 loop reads CASSQTAGNSPLHF. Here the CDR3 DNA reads TGTGCCAGCAGTCAGACTGCGGGCAATTCACCCCTCCACTTT.

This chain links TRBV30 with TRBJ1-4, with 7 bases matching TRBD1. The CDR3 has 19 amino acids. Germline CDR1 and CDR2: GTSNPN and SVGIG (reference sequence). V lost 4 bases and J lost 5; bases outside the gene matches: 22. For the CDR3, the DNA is TGTGCCTGGACTAAACGGGGGGACAGACCTCTAATTTCCAATGAAAAACTGTTTTTT. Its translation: CAWTKRGDRPLISNEKLFF.

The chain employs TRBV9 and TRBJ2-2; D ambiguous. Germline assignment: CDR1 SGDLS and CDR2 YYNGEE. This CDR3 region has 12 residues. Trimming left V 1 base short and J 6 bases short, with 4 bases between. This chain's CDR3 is CASSVSAGELFF. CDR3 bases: TGTGCCAGCAGCGTATCTGCCGGGGAGCTGTTTTTT.

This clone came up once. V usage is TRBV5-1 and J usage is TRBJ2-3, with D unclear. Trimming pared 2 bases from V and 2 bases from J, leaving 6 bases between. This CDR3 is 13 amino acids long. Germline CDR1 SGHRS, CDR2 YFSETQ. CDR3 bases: TGCGCCAGCAGCTTCGGCAACACAGATACGCAGTATTTT. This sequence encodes CASSFGNTDTQYF.

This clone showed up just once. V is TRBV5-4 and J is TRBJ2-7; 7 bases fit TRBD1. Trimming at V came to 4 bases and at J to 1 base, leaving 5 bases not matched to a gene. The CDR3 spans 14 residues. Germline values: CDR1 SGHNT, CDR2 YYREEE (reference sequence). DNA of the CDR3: TGTGCCAGCAGCATGGGACAGCAATCCTACGAGCAGTACTTC. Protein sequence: CASSMGQQSYEQYF. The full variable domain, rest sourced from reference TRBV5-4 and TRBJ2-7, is ETGVTQSPTHLIKTRGQQVTLRCSSQSGHNTVSWYQQALGQGPQFIFQYYREEENGRGNFPPRFSGLQFPNYSSELNVNALELDDSALYLCASSMGQQSYEQYFGPGTRLTVT.

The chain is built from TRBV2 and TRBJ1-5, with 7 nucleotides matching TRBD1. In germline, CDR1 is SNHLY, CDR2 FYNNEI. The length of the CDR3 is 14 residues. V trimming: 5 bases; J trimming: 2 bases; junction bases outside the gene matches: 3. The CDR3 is CASSQGEGNQPQHF. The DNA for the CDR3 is TGTGCCAGCAGTCAGGGGGAAGGCAATCAGCCCCAGCATTTT.

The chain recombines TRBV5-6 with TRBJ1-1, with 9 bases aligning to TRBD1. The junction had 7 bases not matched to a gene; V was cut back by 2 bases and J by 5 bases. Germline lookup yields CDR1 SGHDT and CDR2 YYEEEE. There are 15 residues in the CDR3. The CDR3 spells CASSLPGQGVTEAFF. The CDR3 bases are TGTGCCAGCAGCTTACCGGGACAGGGAGTTACTGAAGCTTTCTTT.

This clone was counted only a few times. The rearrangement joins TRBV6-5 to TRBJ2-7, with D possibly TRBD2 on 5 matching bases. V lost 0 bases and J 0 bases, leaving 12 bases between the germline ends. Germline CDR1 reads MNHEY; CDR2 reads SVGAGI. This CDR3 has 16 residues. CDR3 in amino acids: CASSYSIQRSSYEQYF. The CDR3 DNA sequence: TGTGCCAGCAGTTACTCGATCCAGCGGAGCTCCTACGAGCAGTACTTC.

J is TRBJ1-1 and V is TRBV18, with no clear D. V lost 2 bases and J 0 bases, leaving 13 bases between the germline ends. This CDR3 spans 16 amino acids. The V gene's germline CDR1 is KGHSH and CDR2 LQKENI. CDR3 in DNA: TGTGCCAGCTCACCAGGGCTTAACTCGATGAACACTGAAGCTTTCTTT. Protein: CASSPGLNSMNTEAFF.

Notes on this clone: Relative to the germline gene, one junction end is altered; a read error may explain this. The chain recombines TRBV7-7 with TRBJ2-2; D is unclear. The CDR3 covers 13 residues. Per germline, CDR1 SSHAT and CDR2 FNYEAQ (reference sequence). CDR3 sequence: CASSPLPTGELFF. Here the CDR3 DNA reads TGTGCTAGCAGCCCTCTCCCCACCGGGGAGCTGTTTTTT.

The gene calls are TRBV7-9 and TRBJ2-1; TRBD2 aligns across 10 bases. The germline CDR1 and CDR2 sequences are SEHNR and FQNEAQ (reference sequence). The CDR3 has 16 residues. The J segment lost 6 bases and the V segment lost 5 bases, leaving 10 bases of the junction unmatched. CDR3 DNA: TGTGCCAGCAGCCCCGCCCTAGCGGGGGTCCTCAATGAGCAGTTCTTC. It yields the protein CASSPALAGVLNEQFF.

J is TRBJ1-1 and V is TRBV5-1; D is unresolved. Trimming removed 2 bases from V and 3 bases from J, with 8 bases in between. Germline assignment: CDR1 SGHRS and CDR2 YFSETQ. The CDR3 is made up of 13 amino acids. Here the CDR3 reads CASSFHGDTEAFF. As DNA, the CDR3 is TGCGCCAGCAGCTTCCACGGGGACACTGAAGCTTTCTTT.

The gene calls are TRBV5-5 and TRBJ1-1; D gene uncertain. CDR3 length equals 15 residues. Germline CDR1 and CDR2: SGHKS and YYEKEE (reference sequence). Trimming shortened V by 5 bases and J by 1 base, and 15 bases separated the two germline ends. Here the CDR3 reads CASRPRRAENTEAFF. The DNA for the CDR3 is TGTGCCAGCAGACCCCGGCGGGCGGAGAACACTGAAGCTTTCTTT.

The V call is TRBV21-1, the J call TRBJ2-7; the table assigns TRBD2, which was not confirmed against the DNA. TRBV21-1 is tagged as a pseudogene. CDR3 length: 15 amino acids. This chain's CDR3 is CASSKDWREYYEQYF. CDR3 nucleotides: TGTGCCAGCAGCAAAGATTGGCGGGAGTACTACGAGCAGTACTTC.

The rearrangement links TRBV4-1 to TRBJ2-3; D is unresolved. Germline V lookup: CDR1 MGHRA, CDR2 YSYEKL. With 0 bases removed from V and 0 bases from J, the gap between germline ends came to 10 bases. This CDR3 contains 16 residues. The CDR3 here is CASSQDRDLSTDTQYF. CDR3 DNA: TGCGCCAGCAGCCAAGATCGCGATCTTAGCACAGATACGCAGTATTTT.

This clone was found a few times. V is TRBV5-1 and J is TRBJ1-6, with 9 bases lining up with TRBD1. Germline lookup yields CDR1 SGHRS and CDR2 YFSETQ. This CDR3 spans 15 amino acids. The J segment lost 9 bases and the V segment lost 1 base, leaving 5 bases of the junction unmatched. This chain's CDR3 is CASSLRTGEVSPLHF. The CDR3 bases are TGCGCCAGCAGCTTGAGGACAGGGGAGGTTTCACCCCTCCACTTT.

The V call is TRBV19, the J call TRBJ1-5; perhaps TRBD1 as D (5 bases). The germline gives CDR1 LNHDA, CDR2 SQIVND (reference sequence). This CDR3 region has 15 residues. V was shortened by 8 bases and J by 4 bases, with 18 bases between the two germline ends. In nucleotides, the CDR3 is TGTGCCAGTCACCATACATCTAGGGGTAATCAGCCCCAGCATTTT. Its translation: CASHHTSRGNQPQHF. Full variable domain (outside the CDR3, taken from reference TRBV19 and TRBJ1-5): DGGITQSPKYLFRKEGQNVTLSCEQNLNHDAMYWYRQDPGQGLRLIYYSQIVNDFQKGDIAEGYSVSREKKESFPLTVTSAQKNPTAFYLCASHHTSRGNQPQHFGDGTRLSIL.

The CDR3 DNA follows: TGTGCCAGCAGCCTCCCCCGCATGACCGGGGAGCTGTTTTTT. As protein: CASSLPRMTGELFF. The V gene is TRBV4-2, the J gene TRBJ2-2; D unclear. Between the trimmed V and J ends, which lost 4 bases and 5 bases, there was a span of 11 bases. The germline CDR1 and CDR2 sequences are LGHNA and YNFKEQ. This CDR3 has 14 residues.

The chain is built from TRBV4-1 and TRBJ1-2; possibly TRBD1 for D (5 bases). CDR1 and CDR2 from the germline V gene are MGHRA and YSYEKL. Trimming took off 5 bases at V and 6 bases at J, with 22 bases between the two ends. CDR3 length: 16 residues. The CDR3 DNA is TGCGCCAGCAGCATCGACGGCAGGCAGGGACGGCATGGCTACACCTTC. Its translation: CASSIDGRQGRHGYTF.

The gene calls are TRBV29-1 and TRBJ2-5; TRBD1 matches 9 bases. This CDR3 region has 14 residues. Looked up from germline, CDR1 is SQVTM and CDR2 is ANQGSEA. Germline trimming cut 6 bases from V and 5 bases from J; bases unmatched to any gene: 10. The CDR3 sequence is CSVGTGMYVETQYF. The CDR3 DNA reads TGCAGCGTCGGGACAGGGATGTATGTGGAGACCCAGTACTTC.

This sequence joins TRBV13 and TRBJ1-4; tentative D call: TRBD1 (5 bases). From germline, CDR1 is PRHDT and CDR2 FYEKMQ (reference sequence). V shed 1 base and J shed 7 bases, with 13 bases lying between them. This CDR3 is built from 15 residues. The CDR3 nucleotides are TGTGCCAGCAGCTTAGACGGCAGGGAGGCTGAAAAACTGTTTTTT. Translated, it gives CASSLDGREAEKLFF.